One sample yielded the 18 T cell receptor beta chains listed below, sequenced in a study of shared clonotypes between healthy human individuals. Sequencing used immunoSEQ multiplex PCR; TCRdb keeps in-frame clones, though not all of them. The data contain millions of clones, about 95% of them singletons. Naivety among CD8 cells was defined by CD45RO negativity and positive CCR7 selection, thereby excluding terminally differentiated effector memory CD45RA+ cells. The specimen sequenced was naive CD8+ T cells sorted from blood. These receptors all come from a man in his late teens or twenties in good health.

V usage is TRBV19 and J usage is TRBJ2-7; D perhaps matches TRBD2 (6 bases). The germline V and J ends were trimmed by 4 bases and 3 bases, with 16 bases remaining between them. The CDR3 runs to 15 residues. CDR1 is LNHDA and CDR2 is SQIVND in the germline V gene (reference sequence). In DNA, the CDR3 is TGTGCCAGTAGTAGGCTTGAGGAGGGGTTCTACGAGCAGTACTTC. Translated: CASSRLEEGFYEQYF.

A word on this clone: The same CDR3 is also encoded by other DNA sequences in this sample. The CDR3 sequence: CASSLATGGRYEQYF. The CDR3 nucleotides read TGTGCCAGCAGCTTGGCTACAGGGGGGAGATACGAGCAGTACTTC. This sequence joins TRBV5-4 and TRBJ2-7, with 8 bases fitting TRBD1. This CDR3 has 15 amino acids. V shed 0 bases and J 4 bases; nucleotides not matched to a gene: 6. The V gene's germline CDR1 is SGHNT and CDR2 YYREEE (reference sequence). Combining the CDR3 with reference TRBV5-4 and TRBJ2-7 gives the whole variable domain ETGVTQSPTHLIKTRGQQVTLRCSSQSGHNTVSWYQQALGQGPQFIFQYYREEENGRGNFPPRFSGLQFPNYSSELNVNALELDDSALYLCASSLATGGRYEQYFGPGTRLTVT.

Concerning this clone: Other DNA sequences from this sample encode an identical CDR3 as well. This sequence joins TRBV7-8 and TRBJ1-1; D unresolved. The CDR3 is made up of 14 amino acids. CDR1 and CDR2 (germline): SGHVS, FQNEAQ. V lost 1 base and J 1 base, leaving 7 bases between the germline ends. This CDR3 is CASSLVPENTEAFF. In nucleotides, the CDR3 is TGTGCCAGCAGCTTAGTTCCTGAGAACACTGAAGCTTTCTTT.

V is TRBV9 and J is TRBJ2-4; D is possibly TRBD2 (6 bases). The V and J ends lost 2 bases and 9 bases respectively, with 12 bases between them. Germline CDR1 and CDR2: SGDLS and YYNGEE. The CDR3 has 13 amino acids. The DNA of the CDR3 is TGTGCCAGCAGCGTGTCGCCCGGGGGCATTCAGTACTTC. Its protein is CASSVSPGGIQYF.

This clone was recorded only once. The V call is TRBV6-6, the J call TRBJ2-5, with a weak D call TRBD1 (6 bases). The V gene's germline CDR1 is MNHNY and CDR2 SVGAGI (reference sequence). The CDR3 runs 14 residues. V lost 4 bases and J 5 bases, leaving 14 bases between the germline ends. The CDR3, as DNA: TGTGCCAGCAGTTTATACAGGGTAGGGGAGACCCAGTACTTC. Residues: CASSLYRVGETQYF.

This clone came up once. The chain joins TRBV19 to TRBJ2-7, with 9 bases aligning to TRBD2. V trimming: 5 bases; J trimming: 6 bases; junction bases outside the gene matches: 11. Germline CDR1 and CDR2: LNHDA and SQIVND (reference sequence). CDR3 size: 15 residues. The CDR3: CASSPGGGGAFEQYF. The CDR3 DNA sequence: TGTGCCAGTAGTCCCGGCGGCGGGGGGGCCTTCGAGCAGTACTTC.

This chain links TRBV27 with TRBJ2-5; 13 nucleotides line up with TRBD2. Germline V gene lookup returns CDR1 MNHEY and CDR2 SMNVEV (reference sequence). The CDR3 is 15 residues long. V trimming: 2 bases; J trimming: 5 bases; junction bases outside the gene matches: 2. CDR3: CASSLTGLAGETQYF. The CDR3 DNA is TGTGCCAGCAGTTTAACGGGACTAGCGGGGGAGACCCAGTACTTC.

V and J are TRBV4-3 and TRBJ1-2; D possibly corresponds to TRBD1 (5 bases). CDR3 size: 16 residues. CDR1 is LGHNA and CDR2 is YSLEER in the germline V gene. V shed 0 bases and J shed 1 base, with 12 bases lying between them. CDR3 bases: TGCGCCAGCAGCCAAGATCGGGGGTACCTTAACTATGGCTACACCTTC. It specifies CASSQDRGYLNYGYTF.

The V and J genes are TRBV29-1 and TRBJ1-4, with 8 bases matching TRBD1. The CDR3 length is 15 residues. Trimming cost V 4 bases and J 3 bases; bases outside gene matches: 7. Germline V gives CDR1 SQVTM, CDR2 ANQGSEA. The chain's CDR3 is CSVADRGWANEKLFF. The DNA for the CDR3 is TGCAGCGTTGCTGACAGGGGATGGGCTAATGAAAAACTGTTTTTT.

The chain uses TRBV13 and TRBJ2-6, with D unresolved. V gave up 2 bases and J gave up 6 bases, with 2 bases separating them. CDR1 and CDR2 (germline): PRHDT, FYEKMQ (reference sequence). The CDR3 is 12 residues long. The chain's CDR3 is CASSLLANVLTF. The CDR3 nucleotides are TGTGCCAGCAGCTTATTGGCCAACGTCCTGACTTTC.

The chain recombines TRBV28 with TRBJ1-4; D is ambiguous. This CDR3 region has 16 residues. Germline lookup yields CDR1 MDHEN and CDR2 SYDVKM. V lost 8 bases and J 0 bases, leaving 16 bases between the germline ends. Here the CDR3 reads CASLARHRATNEKLFF. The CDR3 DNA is TGTGCCAGCTTAGCCAGACACAGAGCAACTAATGAAAAACTGTTTTTT.

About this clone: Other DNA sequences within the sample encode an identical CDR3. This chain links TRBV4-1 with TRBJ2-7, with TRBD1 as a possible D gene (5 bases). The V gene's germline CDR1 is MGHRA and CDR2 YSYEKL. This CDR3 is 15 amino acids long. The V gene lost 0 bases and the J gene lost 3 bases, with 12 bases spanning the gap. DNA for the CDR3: TGCGCCAGCAGCCAAGAACTTCAGGGTTTCTACGAGCAGTACTTC. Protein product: CASSQELQGFYEQYF.

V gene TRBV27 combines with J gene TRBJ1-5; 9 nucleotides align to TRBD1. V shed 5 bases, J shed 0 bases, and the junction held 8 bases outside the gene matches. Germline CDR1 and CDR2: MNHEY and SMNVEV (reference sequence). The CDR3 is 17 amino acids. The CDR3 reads CASSRDRDPFSNQPQHF. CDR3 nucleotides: TGTGCCAGCAGTCGGGACAGGGATCCTTTTAGCAATCAGCCCCAGCATTTT.

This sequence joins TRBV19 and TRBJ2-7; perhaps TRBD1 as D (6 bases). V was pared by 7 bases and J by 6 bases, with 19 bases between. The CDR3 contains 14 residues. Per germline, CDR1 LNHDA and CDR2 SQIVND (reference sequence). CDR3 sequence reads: CASTTGQKGIEQYF. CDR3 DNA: TGTGCCAGTACTACCGGACAGAAAGGGATCGAGCAGTACTTC.

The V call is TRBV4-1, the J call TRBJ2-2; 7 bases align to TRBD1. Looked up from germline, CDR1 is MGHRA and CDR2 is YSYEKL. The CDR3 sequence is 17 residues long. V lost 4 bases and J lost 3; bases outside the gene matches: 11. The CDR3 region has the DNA TGCGCCAGCAGCCTGACTCTTCAGGGGGAAGACACCGGGGAGCTGTTTTTT. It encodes CASSLTLQGEDTGELFF.

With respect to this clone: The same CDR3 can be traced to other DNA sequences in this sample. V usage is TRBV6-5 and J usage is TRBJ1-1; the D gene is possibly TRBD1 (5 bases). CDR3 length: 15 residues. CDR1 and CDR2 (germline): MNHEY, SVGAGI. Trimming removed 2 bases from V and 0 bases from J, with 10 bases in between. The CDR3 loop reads CASSYREGLNTEAFF. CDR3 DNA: TGTGCCAGCAGTTACCGAGAGGGACTGAACACTGAAGCTTTCTTT.

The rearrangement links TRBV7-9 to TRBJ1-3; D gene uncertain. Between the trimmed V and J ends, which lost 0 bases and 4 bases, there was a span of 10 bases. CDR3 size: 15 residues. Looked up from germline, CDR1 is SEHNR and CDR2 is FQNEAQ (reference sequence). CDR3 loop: CASSLAPGVGNTIYF. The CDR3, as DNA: TGTGCCAGCAGCTTAGCTCCTGGGGTAGGAAACACCATATATTTT.

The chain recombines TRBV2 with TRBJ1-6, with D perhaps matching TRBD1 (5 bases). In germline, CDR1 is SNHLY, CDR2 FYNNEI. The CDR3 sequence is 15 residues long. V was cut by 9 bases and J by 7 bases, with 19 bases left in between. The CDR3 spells CARSPAGGVNSPLHF. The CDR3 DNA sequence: TGTGCCAGAAGCCCCGCGGGGGGGGTGAATTCACCCCTCCACTTT. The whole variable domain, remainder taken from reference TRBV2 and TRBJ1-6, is EPEVTQTPSHQVTQMGQEVILRCVPISNHLYFYWYRQILGQKVEFLVSFYNNEISEKSEIFDDQFSVERPDGSNFTLKIRSTKLEDSAMYFCARSPAGGVNSPLHFGNGTRLTVT.